This T cell receptor (beta chain) was sequenced for a study of T cell responses to AZD1222 COVID-19 vaccine (dated by TCRdb to the early 2020s). With regard to the full study: AZD1222 recipients whose second dose came at about 4 weeks and those whose second dose came at about 12 weeks were combined into one group, since spike-specific TCR depth and breadth did not differ between the two schedules. Trial participants were enrolled into age subgroups of 18-55, 56-69 and 70-plus years, which contained roughly 140, 27 and 60 TCR-sequenced participants, respectively. A total of 240 or so trial participants underwent TCR sequencing, of whom 200 to 220 had received two doses of AZD1222 and roughly 26 had received two doses of the MenACWY control vaccine.

General study outcomes and caveats: In the small 56-69-year group, the increase in depth fell short of significance, most likely because of low power. Most participants were white British and females outnumbered males, and the authors suggested that clonal diversity may have been underestimated. Vaccine-associated CD4 TCRs spanned the whole spike protein, with dominant responses in regions 160-218 and 743-854. No day 14 peak-response samples were available, so repertoires were characterized only after the peak T cell response. Conclusions about previously exposed vaccinees were limited because only a handful of AZD1222 recipients were SARS-CoV-2 seropositive at baseline. Reportedly, close to half of the unique spike-specific TCRs recognized epitopes lying outside the regions that are mutated in the B.1.351 and B.1.1.7 variants. Spike-specific TCR breadth and depth rose significantly after two AZD1222 doses compared with day 0 and with MenACWY recipients.

V drops 5 bases and J drops 4 bases, leaving 14 bases in between. CDR1 and CDR2 were assigned from the germline V gene as SGHTA and FQGNSA. The CDR3 measures 14 amino acids from cysteine to phenylalanine. The sequence is cut down to CDR3 DNA, 42 bases in frame from base 1. Details on this clone: This clone's antigen is unknown. No much larger clone is present one base from it, and per-base qualities are unavailable.

The CDR3 regions of human TCRbeta chains were subjected to immunosequencing. In the source study's methods: TCRs in the repertoires were compared against a reference library of SARS-CoV-2-specific TCRs that had been generated with the MIRA antigen-specificity platform. Breadth was defined as the fraction of unique TCRs that were SARS-CoV-2-associated. Depth was defined as the fraction of total T cells that were SARS-CoV-2-associated. Using the MIRA data, each spike-specific TCR was assigned both to the spike region to which the TCR was reactive and to a CD4 or CD8 class. Log10-transformed breadth and depth values were compared by one-way ANOVA with Sidak's multiple comparisons tests. TCRdb retrieved this table from immuneACCESS and kept in-frame rearrangements only. Not all clones are present; in checked studies, unresolved V genes account for under half, and no reason is known for the remainder. Clonal size and the V and J genes are those of that table, whereas D and trimming came from the DNA. Counted in this sample were about 120,000 clones; roughly 87% of them appeared once. The top ten clonotypes cover approximately 1.1% of the sample.

The sample's time point label is to be understood as: baseline before first vaccination. Vaccinee samples were obtained from the UK trials COV001 and COV002, which included a single-blind randomized controlled phase 2/3 trial of AZD1222 (ChAdOx1 nCoV-19) in healthy adults. Trial participant PBMC samples were collected at day 0 and day 28 after the second dose for TCRbeta chain sequencing. The sequencing used peripheral blood, collected on day 0 of AZD1222 vaccination. This chain is built from TRBV7-2 and TRBJ1-2, with the D gene too uncertain to name. This receptor was identified in an adult in good health. The DNA reads as follows: TGTGCCAGCAGCCACGACCCCTGGGGCTATGGCTACACCTTC. It translates as CASSHDPWGYGYTF.